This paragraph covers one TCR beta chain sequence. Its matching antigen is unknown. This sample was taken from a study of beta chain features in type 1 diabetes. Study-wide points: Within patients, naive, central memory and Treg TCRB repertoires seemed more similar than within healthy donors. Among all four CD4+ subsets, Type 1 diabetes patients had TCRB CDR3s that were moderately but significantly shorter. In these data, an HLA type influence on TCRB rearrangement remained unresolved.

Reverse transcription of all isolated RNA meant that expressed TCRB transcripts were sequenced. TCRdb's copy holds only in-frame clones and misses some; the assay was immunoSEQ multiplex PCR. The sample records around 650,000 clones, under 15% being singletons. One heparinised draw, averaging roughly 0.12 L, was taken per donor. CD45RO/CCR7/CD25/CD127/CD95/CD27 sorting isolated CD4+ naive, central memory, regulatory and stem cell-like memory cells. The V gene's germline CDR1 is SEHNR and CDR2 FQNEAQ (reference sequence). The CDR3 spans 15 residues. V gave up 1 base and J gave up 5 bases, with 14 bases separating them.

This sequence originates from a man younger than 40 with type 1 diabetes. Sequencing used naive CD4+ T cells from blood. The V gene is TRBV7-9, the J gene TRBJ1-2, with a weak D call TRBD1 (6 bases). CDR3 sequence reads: CASSLVAGDSYGYTF. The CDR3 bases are TGTGCCAGCAGCTTAGTGGCAGGGGATTCTTATGGCTACACCTTC.